The clone carrying this TCR beta chain was seen a few times. This entry comes from a study of beta chain features in type 1 diabetes. V lost 6 bases to trimming and J lost 0 bases, with 11 bases between them. The CDR3 is 15 residues long. CDR1 SNHLY and CDR2 FYNNEI come from the germline V gene. What was sequenced were expressed TCRB transcripts, since all of the isolated RNA had been reverse transcribed. Sequencing used immunoSEQ multiplex PCR; TCRdb keeps in-frame clones, though not all of them. This table has 200,000 to 250,000 clones, less than 15% appearing once. The origin of this receptor is a woman aged 40 to 50 in good health. This rearrangement joins TRBV2 to TRBJ2-2; perhaps TRBD1 as D (5 bases). The sequenced sample consisted of naive CD4+ T cells from blood. The CDR3 sequence: CASSLDRANTGELFF. As DNA, the CDR3 is TGTGCCAGCAGCCTAGACAGAGCGAACACCGGGGAGCTGTTTTTT.